What follows are 19 T cell receptor beta chains derived from one specimen sequenced in a study of CD8+ T cells in alopecia areata. RNA was extracted and reverse transcribed into cDNA as the sequencing template. Sequencing used immunoSEQ multiplex PCR; TCRdb keeps in-frame clones, though not all of them. The table has some 150,000 clones, around 50% seen once. The specimen was CD8+ T cells sorted from blood, collected at week 0. These receptor sequences come from a human donor with alopecia areata.

The J gene is TRBJ2-7, the V gene TRBV27, with TRBD1 matching over 7 bases. J was trimmed by 3 bases and V by 4 bases; bases with no gene match: 6. Germline V CDR1 and CDR2: MNHEY, SMNVEV (reference sequence). The CDR3 has 14 amino acids. CDR3 residues: CASSSTGTHYEQYF. For the CDR3, the DNA is TGTGCCAGCAGTTCGACAGGGACGCACTACGAGCAGTACTTC.

The gene calls are TRBV6-6 and TRBJ1-2; 10 positions match TRBD1. The CDR3 loop spans 13 amino acids. The V gene end was trimmed by 6 bases and the J gene end by 8 bases; junction bases not matched to a gene: 6. Germline CDR1 MNHNY, CDR2 SVGAGI (reference sequence). Here the CDR3 reads CASRGTGAEGYTF. For the CDR3, the DNA is TGTGCCAGCAGGGGGACAGGGGCAGAGGGCTACACCTTC.

On this clone: The identical CDR3 is also encoded by other nucleotide sequences in the sample. V usage is TRBV4-3 and J usage is TRBJ1-1, with TRBD1 matching 7 bases. The CDR3 has 15 residues. Trimming cost V 1 base and J 1 base; bases outside gene matches: 3. Looked up from germline, CDR1 is LGHNA and CDR2 is YSLEER. The CDR3 sequence is CASSQGQGSNTEAFF. The CDR3 DNA reads as TGCGCCAGCAGCCAAGGACAGGGATCGAACACTGAAGCTTTCTTT.

The chain couples TRBV29-1 to TRBJ1-1, with D perhaps TRBD1 (5 bases). The germline V gene encodes CDR1 SQVTM and CDR2 ANQGSEA. The V end was cut by 4 bases, the J end by 4 bases, with 10 bases between. CDR3 size: 12 residues. CDR3 loop: CSVVGRGTEAFF. CDR3 coding DNA: TGCAGCGTTGTGGGGCGGGGCACTGAAGCTTTCTTT.

Notes on this clone: The same CDR3 also results from other DNA sequences found in this sample. J is TRBJ2-7 and V is TRBV11-2; D unclear. Trimming removed 3 bases from V and 2 bases from J, with 8 bases in between. Germline CDR1 reads SGHAT; CDR2 reads FQNNGV. The CDR3 extends over 13 amino acids. CDR3 protein: CASSLGTAYEQYF. The CDR3 nucleotides read TGTGCCAGCAGCTTGGGCACCGCCTACGAGCAGTACTTC.

The J gene is TRBJ2-7, the V gene TRBV4-3, with D possibly TRBD1 on 6 matching bases. Trimming cost V 0 bases and J 7 bases, with 10 bases left between them. Germline V gives CDR1 LGHNA, CDR2 YSLEER. The CDR3 has 13 amino acids. Here the CDR3 reads CASSQDRTGEQYF. As DNA, the CDR3 is TGCGCCAGCAGCCAAGATCGTACAGGGGAGCAGTACTTC.

V and J are TRBV4-3 and TRBJ1-2, with a tentative D call TRBD1 (5 bases). Germline V gene sequence: CDR1 LGHNA, CDR2 YSLEER. Trimming took 0 bases from V and 4 from J, leaving 9 bases between them. The CDR3 spans 14 residues. DNA of the CDR3: TGCGCCAGCAGCCAAGATGAGGGGCCCTATGGCTACACCTTC. It encodes CASSQDEGPYGYTF.

This clone came up a few times. The chain employs TRBV29-1 and TRBJ1-4; 8 bases are a match to TRBD1. This CDR3 contains 13 residues. J gave up 7 bases and V 7 bases, and 8 bases lay outside the gene matches. Germline CDR1 and CDR2: SQVTM and ANQGSEA. CDR3 DNA: TGCAGCGCGACAGGGGTGATCGGTGAAAAACTGTTTTTT. It codes for CSATGVIGEKLFF.

The sample holds one count of this clone. This chain links TRBV27 with TRBJ2-2; 11 bases align to TRBD2. This CDR3 has 17 residues. CDR1 MNHEY and CDR2 SMNVEV come from the germline V gene (reference sequence). The J segment lost 4 bases and the V segment lost 4 bases, leaving 8 bases of the junction unmatched. Written as DNA, the CDR3 is TGTGCCAGCAGTTCCCCCGGGACTAGCGGATCCACCGGGGAGCTGTTTTTT. It codes for CASSSPGTSGSTGELFF.

This rearrangement joins TRBV4-3 to TRBJ1-1; no clear D. Germline assignment: CDR1 LGHNA and CDR2 YSLEER. Between the trimmed V and J ends, which lost 3 bases and 8 bases, there was a span of 10 bases. The CDR3 covers 12 residues. CDR3 DNA sequence: TGCGCCAGCAGCCAGTCTGATAGGGAAGCTTTCTTT. It codes for CASSQSDREAFF.

This clone was seen a single time. The gene calls are TRBV6-5 and TRBJ2-2; 8 positions match TRBD1. Germline-derived CDR1 and CDR2 are MNHEY and SVGAGI. This CDR3 is built from 15 residues. V lost 4 bases and J lost 5; bases outside the gene matches: 6. The chain's CDR3 is CASSWSQGGTGELFF. The DNA for the CDR3 is TGTGCCAGCAGTTGGTCACAGGGGGGTACCGGGGAGCTGTTTTTT.

This clone has only one observation. The chain is built from TRBV5-1 and TRBJ2-7, with TRBD1 matching over 9 bases. Germline CDR1 SGHRS, CDR2 YFSETQ. The CDR3 runs 14 residues. The J segment lost 4 bases and the V segment lost 3 bases, leaving 5 bases of the junction unmatched. CDR3 sequence (DNA): TGCGCCAGCAGCTCCGGGACAGGGAGGTACGAGCAGTACTTC. As protein: CASSSGTGRYEQYF.

The chain is built from TRBV15 and TRBJ2-5, with TRBD1 identical over 7 bases. CDR1 is LNHNV and CDR2 is YYDKDF in the germline V gene (reference sequence). The CDR3 is 15 residues long. After removal of 0 bases from V and 2 bases from J, the junction contained 3 bases not matched to a gene. Here the CDR3 reads CATSRDRGPQETQYF. Written as DNA, the CDR3 is TGTGCCACCAGCAGAGATAGGGGGCCTCAAGAGACCCAGTACTTC.

This chain links TRBV4-3 with TRBJ1-1; unclear D gene. Germline V gene data show CDR1 as LGHNA and CDR2 as YSLEER. Trimming took off 0 bases at V and 10 bases at J, with 18 bases between the two ends. The CDR3 runs to 15 residues. The CDR3 loop reads CASSQDPGSENLAFF. CDR3 sequence (DNA): TGCGCCAGCAGCCAAGATCCGGGGAGTGAGAATCTAGCTTTCTTT.

The chain links TRBV27 to TRBJ1-2; D remains ambiguous. The CDR3 has 13 residues. The germline V and J ends were trimmed by 2 bases and 4 bases, with 8 bases remaining between them. Per germline, CDR1 MNHEY and CDR2 SMNVEV (reference sequence). The CDR3 DNA sequence: TGTGCCAGCAGTTTAAGCCGGATCTATGGCTACACCTTC. Amino acids: CASSLSRIYGYTF.

The J gene is TRBJ2-7, the V gene TRBV7-2, with D possibly TRBD1 on 6 matching bases. This CDR3 has 13 amino acids. Deletions cut 5 bases from V and 2 bases from J, with 10 bases between. Germline V gene data show CDR1 as SGHTA and CDR2 as FQGNSA. The CDR3 DNA sequence: TGTGCCAGCAGCCCCTGGACAGCCTACGAGCAGTACTTC. The encoded protein is CASSPWTAYEQYF.

This clone occurred a few times. The chain links TRBV29-1 to TRBJ2-7; D possibly corresponds to TRBD1 (5 bases). With 6 bases removed from V and 2 bases from J, the gap between germline ends came to 11 bases. CDR3 length equals 12 residues. CDR1 and CDR2 from the germline V gene are SQVTM and ANQGSEA. CDR3 DNA sequence: TGCAGCGTGACAGTTTCCGCCTACGAGCAGTACTTC. It is translated as CSVTVSAYEQYF.

The table lists this clone with many counts. CDR3 region: CASSLQGSGANVLTF. The CDR3 nucleotides read TGTGCCAGCAGCTTACAGGGCTCTGGGGCCAACGTCCTGACTTTC. The chain couples TRBV13 to TRBJ2-6, with TRBD1 as a possible D gene (5 bases). With 2 bases removed from V and 0 bases from J, the gap between germline ends came to 5 bases. Germline V CDR1 and CDR2: PRHDT, FYEKMQ (reference sequence). This CDR3 has 15 residues.

The chain carries TRBV5-1 and TRBJ2-7; the D gene is possibly TRBD2 (6 bases). The CDR3 runs to 15 residues. V lost 1 base to trimming and J lost 2 bases, with 13 bases between them. Germline V gene sequence: CDR1 SGHRS, CDR2 YFSETQ. Here the CDR3 reads CASSLSYGGTYEQYF. The CDR3 bases are TGCGCCAGCAGCTTGTCGTACGGGGGTACCTACGAGCAGTACTTC.